This entry is about one TCR beta chain. Antigen specificity is unknown. The CDR3 has 16 residues. J was trimmed by 5 bases and V by 5 bases; bases with no gene match: 12. From germline, CDR1 is KGHSH and CDR2 LQKENI. This entry is derived from a study of T cell responses to AZD1222 COVID-19 vaccine. Study overall: Combined were second doses at about 4 or about 12 weeks.

Repertoires were generated with immunoSEQ multiplex PCR, while TCRdb's copy carries only in-frame clones and drops some. The sample lists about 170,000 clones; roughly 90% were seen once. Study-level results: Close to half of spike-specific TCRs reportedly recognize unmutated variant regions. Spike-wide coverage was observed for vaccine-associated CD4 TCRs, with dominant responses at 160-218 and 743-854. Repertoire samples came only from after the peak T cell response.

This chain joins TRBV18 and TRBJ2-7, with 10 bases matching TRBD1. The sequenced sample was peripheral blood, obtained on day 0 of AZD1222 vaccination. The TCR sequence derives from an adult in good health. For the CDR3, the DNA is TGTGCCAGCTCATCGACCGGGACAGGGGTTTCCAACGAGCAGTACTTC. It encodes CASSSTGTGVSNEQYF.